This T cell receptor (beta chain) was sequenced in a study of fetal regulatory T cell absence and autoimmunity. Study in general: The IPEX patients lacked clinical diabetes but had exocrine pancreas autoimmunity.

This clone has just a few counts. Its antigen is not known. The repertoire was sequenced with immunoSEQ multiplex PCR; TCRdb's copy has only in-frame clones and lacks some. Of 95,000 to 100,000 clones in the sample, about 78% were seen once. Study-level findings and limits: Oligoclonal TCR enrichment in pancreas over cord blood reached over 95-fold for some clones. TRB gene family usage was broadly similar in cord blood and pancreas. The oligoclonal enrichment was interpreted as supporting antigen-driven pancreatic autoimmunity before birth in IPEX syndrome.

This receptor was taken from a male donor with IPEX syndrome. Sequencing was carried out using pancreas tissue.

This chain's CDR3 is CASSLARPSYEQYF. CDR3 sequence (DNA): TGTGCCAGCAGCTTAGCGAGGCCTTCCTACGAGCAGTACTTC. This chain links TRBV7-2 with TRBJ2-7; no definite D call. The ends were cut back, 0 bases at V and 1 base at J, with 7 bases in the middle. Per the germline V gene, CDR1 is SGHTA and CDR2 is FQGNSA. The CDR3 length is 14 residues.